The next 16 T cell receptor beta chains were all read from a single sample in a study of cytomegalovirus exposure and HLA in healthy donors (dated by TCRdb to about 2017). Library preparation employed the immunoSEQ multiplex PCR assay. The multiplex PCR relied on a mix of 60 forward primers for TCR Vbeta segments and 13 reverse primers for TCR Jbeta segments. In TCRdb, the immuneACCESS table is reduced to in-frame sequences with V and J assigned. These tables do not hold every clone; where another copy was compared, an unresolved V gene accounts for under half, and the others remain unexplained. Across this sample there are about 170,000 clones, with 82% seen only once. The ten largest clones represent roughly 1.5% of the sample. Sequenced material: PBMCs. The source is a male donor in good health and CMV-seronegative.

The sample holds a few counts of this clone. This sequence joins TRBV18 and TRBJ1-3; D unclear. Germline V gives CDR1 KGHSH, CDR2 LQKENI. The CDR3 runs 16 residues. The V and J ends lost 2 bases and 0 bases respectively, with 11 bases between them. For the CDR3, the DNA is TGTGCCAGCTCACCATTTCTCGGGGACTCTGGAAACACCATATATTTT. The encoded protein is CASSPFLGDSGNTIYF.

This chain connects TRBV9 to TRBJ2-7, with TRBD2 identical over 12 bases. This CDR3 has 15 amino acids. Looked up from germline, CDR1 is SGDLS and CDR2 is YYNGEE. V lost 4 bases, J lost 2 bases, and 4 bases stayed unmatched. CDR3 DNA: TGTGCCAGCAGCCCCAGACTAGCGGGAGCCTACGAGCAGTACTTC. Translating gives CASSPRLAGAYEQYF.

The CDR3 here is CSVDGGAGSYEQYF. The DNA for the CDR3 is TGCAGCGTCGACGGGGGGGCGGGGAGCTACGAGCAGTACTTC. The chain links TRBV29-1 to TRBJ2-7, with 8 positions matching TRBD2. V lost 6 bases, J lost 3 bases, and 10 bases stayed unmatched. Per germline, CDR1 SQVTM and CDR2 ANQGSEA. CDR3 length equals 14 residues.

The V call is TRBV9, the J call TRBJ2-7, with 14 bases matching TRBD2. Germline loops: CDR1 SGDLS, CDR2 YYNGEE. The CDR3 has 15 residues. After removal of 0 bases from V and 5 bases from J, the junction contained 1 base not matched to a gene. The CDR3 protein is CASSVGTSGRNEQYF. Here the CDR3 DNA reads TGTGCCAGCAGCGTAGGGACTAGCGGGAGGAACGAGCAGTACTTC.

The rearrangement joins TRBV25-1 to TRBJ2-5; D is perhaps TRBD2 (5 bases). Matching the DNA end better, TRBJ2-7 makes the J call doubtful. This CDR3 comprises 15 residues. Per germline, CDR1 MGHDK and CDR2 SYGVNS. CDR3 amino acids: CASSVASDWTYEQYF. CDR3 DNA: TGTGCCAGCAGTGTGGCTTCGGACTGGACCTACGAGCAGTACTTC.

The CDR3, as DNA: TGTGCCAGCAGCCGTACAGGGGGTTACTATGGCTACACCTTC. This sequence encodes CASSRTGGYYGYTF. The chain links TRBV7-3 to TRBJ1-2, with 8 bases fitting TRBD1. V was pared by 5 bases and J by 3 bases, with 5 bases of the junction left unmatched. The CDR3 sequence is 14 residues long. CDR1 is SGHTA and CDR2 is FQGTGA in the germline V gene.

CDR3 DNA: TGTGCCAGCAGCCCTAAGAACCAGCGACTAGCGGGATTATCCAACAATGAGCAGTTCTTC. This translates into CASSPKNQRLAGLSNNEQFF. The chain has TRBV7-6 and TRBJ2-1, with 11 bases matching TRBD2. Germline CDR1 reads SGHVS; CDR2 reads FNYEAQ. The CDR3 length is 20 residues. The ends lost 5 bases at V and 5 bases at J; junction bases unmatched: 20.

For the CDR3, the DNA is TGTGCCAGCAGCTTGTTCGGCGAGGCGCAGTACTTC. As protein: CASSLFGEAQYF. V is TRBV5-4 and J is TRBJ2-7; D remains unclear. CDR1 is SGHNT, CDR2 YYREEE, per germline (reference sequence). The germline V and J ends were trimmed by 1 base and 9 bases, with 11 bases remaining between them. This CDR3 is 12 amino acids long.

CDR3 in DNA: TGCGCCAGCAGACGGGAGGAGGGGCCCCATGAGCAGTTCTTC. This codes for CASRREEGPHEQFF. The chain carries TRBV5-1 and TRBJ2-1; TRBD2 aligns across 7 bases. The ends lost 5 bases at V and 8 bases at J; junction bases unmatched: 10. The CDR3 covers 14 residues. Germline CDR1 is SGHRS and CDR2 is YFSETQ.

The J gene is TRBJ1-6, the V gene TRBV7-8, with D perhaps TRBD1 (5 bases). The CDR3 covers 17 residues. Germline V lookup: CDR1 SGHVS, CDR2 FQNEAQ. Trimming took off 0 bases at V and 7 bases at J, with 16 bases between the two ends. Here the CDR3 reads CASSLARAGHINSPLHF. Here the CDR3 DNA reads TGTGCCAGCAGCTTAGCTCGTGCAGGACATATAAATTCACCCCTCCACTTT. The variable domain in full, completed from reference TRBV7-8 and TRBJ1-6, reads GAGVSQSPRYKVAKRGQDVALRCDPISGHVSLFWYQQALGQGPEFLTYFQNEAQLDKSGLPSDRFFAERPEGSVSTLKIQRTQQEDSAVYLCASSLARAGHINSPLHFGNGTRLTVT.

The rearrangement links TRBV4-1 to TRBJ2-7; 10 nucleotides line up with TRBD2. Germline V gene sequence: CDR1 MGHRA, CDR2 YSYEKL. Germline trimming cut 0 bases from V and 0 bases from J; bases unmatched to any gene: 2. This CDR3 is 16 amino acids long. The CDR3 DNA sequence: TGCGCCAGCAGCCAAGATGAGCGGGGGGGCTCCTACGAGCAGTACTTC. As protein: CASSQDERGGSYEQYF.

The genes are TRBV18 and TRBJ1-1; TRBD1 agrees at 8 bases. The CDR3 totals 15 residues. Germline V gene sequence: CDR1 KGHSH, CDR2 LQKENI. J lost 5 bases, V lost 2 bases, and 7 bases had no gene match. The CDR3 region has the DNA TGTGCCAGCTCACCATACAGGGGGTCGTCAACTGAAGCTTTCTTT. The encoded protein is CASSPYRGSSTEAFF.

The chain joins TRBV4-3 to TRBJ1-3; D not certain. CDR1 and CDR2 (germline): LGHNA, YSLEER. V was pared by 0 bases and J by 2 bases, with 11 bases between. This CDR3 spans 16 amino acids. The CDR3 DNA reads TGCGCCAGCAGCCAAGATTCGGGAGCGGCTGGAAACACCATATATTTT. Its translation is CASSQDSGAAGNTIYF.

The V gene is TRBV29-1, the J gene TRBJ2-2; 8 bases are shared with TRBD2. Germline V CDR1 and CDR2: SQVTM, ANQGSEA. The CDR3 totals 13 residues. The J segment lost 6 bases and the V segment lost 3 bases, leaving 3 bases of the junction unmatched. The CDR3 nucleotides read TGCAGCGTTGAGGACGGGAGGGCCGGGGAGCTGTTTTTT. It encodes CSVEDGRAGELFF.

J is TRBJ2-1 and V is TRBV19, with TRBD2 matching over 8 bases. From germline, CDR1 is LNHDA and CDR2 SQIVND (reference sequence). The V gene end was trimmed by 1 base and the J gene end by 8 bases; junction bases not matched to a gene: 10. The CDR3 contains 16 residues. CDR3 nucleotide sequence: TGTGCCAGTAGTATAGCGGGGGGGCGCGTAAAAGATGAGCAGTTCTTC. Encoded protein: CASSIAGGRVKDEQFF.

The chain combines TRBV14 with TRBJ2-5; 7 bases align to TRBD2. Germline-derived CDR1 and CDR2 are SGHDN and FVKESK. J was trimmed by 6 bases and V by 5 bases; bases with no gene match: 6. The CDR3 consists of 13 residues. The CDR3 DNA reads as TGTGCCAGCAGCGCCCCGGGAGGACAGACCCAGTACTTC. This gives the protein CASSAPGGQTQYF. The full variable domain, rest sourced from reference TRBV14 and TRBJ2-5, is EAGVTQFPSHSVIEKGQTVTLRCDPISGHDNLYWYRRVMGKEIKFLLHFVKESKQDESGMPNNRFLAERTGGTYSTLKVQPAELEDSGVYFCASSAPGGQTQYFGPGTRLLVL.